One and the same sample provided the 2 T cell receptor beta chains below, sequenced in a study of blood T cell repertoires in COVID-19. Produced via immunoSEQ multiplex PCR; TCRdb's table is partial and in-frame only. The sample includes 45,000 to 65,000 clones, approximately 89% of them seen just once. Sample: peripheral blood. These receptors all come from a human donor in a cohort sampled during active COVID-19.

This rearrangement joins TRBV7-2 to TRBJ2-2, with 10 nucleotides matching TRBD2. There are 17 residues in the CDR3. V was clipped by 6 bases and J by 6 bases; unmatched bases: 13. CDR1 is SGHTA and CDR2 is FQGNSA in the germline V gene. The CDR3 spells CASRGWGLAGDSGELFF. The DNA for the CDR3 is TGTGCCAGCAGGGGGTGGGGGCTAGCGGGAGATTCCGGGGAGCTGTTTTTT.

This clone was recorded only once. V is TRBV10-3 and J is TRBJ2-7, with TRBD1 matching over 7 bases. V shed 4 bases and J 2 bases; nucleotides not matched to a gene: 5. This CDR3 is 14 amino acids long. Germline V CDR1 and CDR2: ENHRY, SYGVKD. The DNA of the CDR3 is TGTGCCATCAGTGCGACAGGGAGTACCTACGAGCAGTACTTC. This codes for CAISATGSTYEQYF.